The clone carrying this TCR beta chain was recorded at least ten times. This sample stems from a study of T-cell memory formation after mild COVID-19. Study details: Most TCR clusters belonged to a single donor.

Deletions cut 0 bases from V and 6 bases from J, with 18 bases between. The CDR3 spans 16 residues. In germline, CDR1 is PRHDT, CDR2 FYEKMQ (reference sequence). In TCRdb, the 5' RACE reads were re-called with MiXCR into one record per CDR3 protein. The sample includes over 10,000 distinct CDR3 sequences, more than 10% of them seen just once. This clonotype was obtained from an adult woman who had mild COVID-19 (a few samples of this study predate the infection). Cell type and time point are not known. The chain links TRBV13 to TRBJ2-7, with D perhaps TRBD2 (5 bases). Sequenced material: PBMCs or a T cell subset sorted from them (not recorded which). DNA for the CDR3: TGTGCCAGCAGCTTAGGGAGCGGAGTACCTACTGTCGAGCAGTACTTC. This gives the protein CASSLGSGVPTVEQYF.